The 27 T cell receptor beta chains below all came from one sample that was sequenced in a study of cytomegalovirus exposure and HLA in healthy donors. PCR amplification relied on 60 Vbeta primers (plus 13 Jbeta primers). TCRdb's copy holds only in-frame clones and misses some; the assay was immunoSEQ multiplex PCR. The sample gives about 150,000 clones, about 76% of which show up once; about 8.3% is in the top ten. Specimen: PBMCs. Receptors originate from a man aged 25 to 45 in good health and CMV-seropositive.

The chain combines TRBV6-5 with TRBJ1-2; TRBD1 is a possible D gene (6 bases). Germline loops: CDR1 MNHEY, CDR2 SVGAGI. V gave up 0 bases and J gave up 7 bases, with 12 bases separating them. This CDR3 is built from 14 residues. The CDR3 reads CASSYSGRGFGYTF. In DNA, the CDR3 is TGTGCCAGCAGTTACTCAGGCAGGGGTTTTGGCTACACCTTC.

The chain employs TRBV9 and TRBJ2-7; a possible D gene is TRBD1 (6 bases). Germline V lookup: CDR1 SGDLS, CDR2 YYNGEE. Trimming pared 3 bases from V and 2 bases from J, leaving 15 bases between. This CDR3 comprises 15 residues. CDR3 DNA sequence: TGTGCCAGCAGCGCCCAACCGGGACAAACCTACGAGCAGTACTTC. It specifies CASSAQPGQTYEQYF.

V is TRBV11-2 and J is TRBJ2-5; possible D gene TRBD2, 6 bases. CDR1 and CDR2 (germline): SGHAT, FQNNGV. Trimming shortened V by 2 bases and J by 7 bases, and 14 bases separated the two germline ends. CDR3 size: 14 residues. DNA for the CDR3: TGTGCCAGCAGCTTACCGGGGGTTGGTGGGACCCAGTACTTC. This encodes CASSLPGVGGTQYF.

This chain connects TRBV7-6 to TRBJ2-3; 7 nucleotides line up with TRBD2. This CDR3 contains 16 residues. V lost 5 bases to trimming and J lost 4 bases; unmatched junction nucleotides: 12. The germline CDR1 and CDR2 sequences are SGHVS and FNYEAQ. This chain's CDR3 is CASSQPSGGGADTQYF. DNA of the CDR3: TGTGCCAGCAGCCAACCCTCCGGGGGAGGGGCAGATACGCAGTATTTT.

This chain joins TRBV19 and TRBJ1-5; D is unresolved. Trimming cost V 3 bases and J 1 base, with 13 bases left between them. Germline V lookup: CDR1 LNHDA, CDR2 SQIVND (reference sequence). The CDR3 sequence is 16 residues long. In DNA form, the CDR3 reads TGTGCCAGTAGTATTAACCAGGTTTGGAGCAATCAGCCCCAGCATTTT. Protein: CASSINQVWSNQPQHF. Looking up the rest from reference TRBV19 and TRBJ1-5 gives the full variable domain: DGGITQSPKYLFRKEGQNVTLSCEQNLNHDAMYWYRQDPGQGLRLIYYSQIVNDFQKGDIAEGYSVSREKKESFPLTVTSAQKNPTAFYLCASSINQVWSNQPQHFGDGTRLSIL.

The CDR3 here is CASSLGSYEQYF. The DNA for the CDR3 is TGTGCCAGCAGCCTCGGTTCCTACGAGCAGTACTTC. This sequence joins TRBV11-2 and TRBJ2-7, with no clear D. Germline values: CDR1 SGHAT, CDR2 FQNNGV. V was shortened by 5 bases and J by 1 base, with 6 bases between the two germline ends. There are 12 residues in the CDR3.

The CDR3 loop reads CAGGTGPYTEAFF. In nucleotides, the CDR3 is TGTGCCGGGGGGACAGGACCATACACTGAAGCTTTCTTT. The chain couples TRBV5-8 to TRBJ1-1, with TRBD1 identical over 8 bases. This CDR3 is built from 13 residues. With V trimmed by 10 bases and J by 3 bases, 8 bases remained unmatched. The germline CDR1 and CDR2 sequences are SGHTS and YDEGEE.

This clone came up a few times. CDR3 sequence (DNA): TGTGCCAGTAGTATGGGCCCGACGATGACTGAAGCTTTCTTT. Its translation is CASSMGPTMTEAFF. The rearrangement links TRBV19 to TRBJ1-1; D gene unclear. The germline V gene has CDR1 LNHDA and CDR2 SQIVND (reference sequence). The V gene lost 3 bases and the J gene lost 5 bases, with 13 bases spanning the gap. The CDR3 is made up of 14 amino acids.

The chain has TRBV6-6 and TRBJ2-3, with no clear D. The germline gives CDR1 MNHNY, CDR2 SVGAGI (reference sequence). With 2 bases removed from V and 0 bases from J, the gap between germline ends came to 6 bases. CDR3 length: 14 residues. The CDR3 DNA sequence: TGTGCCAGCAGTTACGCGGCTAGCACAGATACGCAGTATTTT. Translating it yields CASSYAASTDTQYF.

The V call is TRBV7-2, the J call TRBJ2-5, with 7 bases that match TRBD2. Trimming at V came to 3 bases and at J to 4 bases, leaving 8 bases not matched to a gene. Germline V lookup: CDR1 SGHTA, CDR2 FQGNSA. The CDR3 runs 15 residues. CDR3 protein: CASSFAAGVGETQYF. CDR3 nucleotides: TGTGCCAGCAGCTTCGCGGCGGGAGTAGGAGAGACCCAGTACTTC.

The rearrangement uses TRBV5-1 and TRBJ2-7; tentative D call: TRBD2 (5 bases). Trimming left V 3 bases short and J 7 bases short, with 11 bases between. The germline V gene has CDR1 SGHRS and CDR2 YFSETQ. The CDR3 covers 12 residues. CDR3 coding DNA: TGCGCCAGCAGCTCGATTGGAGGTGAGCAGTACTTC. It encodes CASSSIGGEQYF. The full variable domain, its missing parts supplied by reference TRBV5-1 and TRBJ2-7, is KAGVTQTPRYLIKTRGQQVTLSCSPISGHRSVSWYQQTPGQGLQFLFEYFSETQRNKGNFPGRFSGRQFSNSRSEMNVSTLELGDSALYLCASSSIGGEQYFGPGTRLTVT.

V gene TRBV9 combines with J gene TRBJ2-7; 7 bases line up with TRBD2. The germline V gene encodes CDR1 SGDLS and CDR2 YYNGEE. J lost 0 bases, V lost 4 bases, and 4 bases had no gene match. The CDR3 has 14 amino acids. The CDR3 sequence is CASSLGGSSYEQYF. CDR3 bases: TGTGCCAGCAGCCTAGGCGGGAGCTCCTACGAGCAGTACTTC.

The chain recombines TRBV2 with TRBJ2-5; a possible D gene is TRBD2 (6 bases). Per germline, CDR1 SNHLY and CDR2 FYNNEI. The CDR3 contains 14 residues. The V end lost 6 bases, the J end lost 4 bases, and 15 bases lay between the germline ends. CDR3 sequence reads: CASRAGTSRETQYF. The CDR3 DNA reads as TGTGCCAGCAGGGCCGGGACTTCTAGAGAGACCCAGTACTTC.

This chain uses TRBV4-3 with TRBJ2-2, with TRBD2 matching over 9 bases. The CDR3 runs to 18 residues. Trimming at V came to 4 bases and at J to 4 bases, leaving 13 bases not matched to a gene. Germline CDR1 reads LGHNA; CDR2 reads YSLEER. The CDR3, as DNA: TGCGCCAGCAGCCCCCCGGGGCGGGGGGGCGGGAGCACCGGGGAGCTGTTTTTT. Translation: CASSPPGRGGGSTGELFF.

V gene TRBV19 combines with J gene TRBJ2-7, with 9 bases aligning to TRBD1. From germline, CDR1 is LNHDA and CDR2 SQIVND (reference sequence). After removal of 5 bases from V and 4 bases from J, the junction contained 9 bases not matched to a gene. This CDR3 comprises 15 residues. Written as DNA, the CDR3 is TGTGCCAGTAGTGGGCCGGGACAGGGTAGGTACGAGCAGTACTTC. This codes for CASSGPGQGRYEQYF.

This rearrangement joins TRBV28 to TRBJ2-3, with 12 bases aligning to TRBD2. The CDR3 has 18 residues. Germline CDR1 reads MDHEN; CDR2 reads SYDVKM. V gave up 3 bases and J gave up 0 bases; unmatched junction bases: 7. The CDR3 loop is CASSLGLAGHSSTDTQYF. In nucleotides, the CDR3 is TGTGCCAGCAGTTTGGGACTAGCGGGCCATTCTAGCACAGATACGCAGTATTTT.

This chain joins TRBV19 and TRBJ2-2; D unresolved. This CDR3 contains 14 residues. The V end was cut by 1 base, the J end by 1 base, with 4 bases between. Germline CDR1 LNHDA, CDR2 SQIVND (reference sequence). In nucleotides, the CDR3 is TGTGCCAGTAGTATAGTCATGAACACCGGGGAGCTGTTTTTT. Amino acids: CASSIVMNTGELFF.

The chain is built from TRBV2 and TRBJ1-4; a possible D gene is TRBD1 (5 bases). V shed 4 bases and J shed 3 bases, with 12 bases lying between them. Germline lookup yields CDR1 SNHLY and CDR2 FYNNEI. There are 15 residues in the CDR3. The CDR3 protein is CASSARRGSNEKLFF. The CDR3 DNA is TGTGCCAGCAGTGCAAGGAGGGGTTCTAATGAAAAACTGTTTTTT.

This clone was picked up one time. The chain recombines TRBV7-9 with TRBJ2-2; D remains unclear. In germline, CDR1 is SEHNR, CDR2 FQNEAQ (reference sequence). The CDR3 sequence is 13 residues long. The V and J ends lost 0 bases and 9 bases respectively, with 8 bases between them. CDR3 in DNA: TGTGCCAGCAGCTTAGCGGGCCCCCGGGAGCTGTTTTTT. It translates to CASSLAGPRELFF.

The chain recombines TRBV9 with TRBJ1-1; unclear D gene. V lost 0 bases, J lost 1 base, and 7 bases lay in between. This CDR3 region has 14 residues. CDR1 is SGDLS and CDR2 is YYNGEE in the germline V gene. CDR3 sequence (DNA): TGTGCCAGCAGCGTAGTTAGTAAGAACACTGAAGCTTTCTTT. The encoded protein is CASSVVSKNTEAFF. Full variable domain (remainder filled in from reference TRBV9 and TRBJ1-1): DSGVTQTPKHLITATGQRVTLRCSPRSGDLSVYWYQQSLDQGLQFLIQYYNGEERAKGNILERFSAQQFPDLHSELNLSSLELGDSALYFCASSVVSKNTEAFFGQGTRLTVV.

The chain recombines TRBV27 with TRBJ1-5, with 7 bases matching TRBD1. The germline CDR1 and CDR2 sequences are MNHEY and SMNVEV (reference sequence). The CDR3 covers 15 residues. J gave up 5 bases and V 5 bases, and 9 bases lay outside the gene matches. CDR3 sequence (DNA): TGTGCCAGCAGTCCCGTTTACAGGGGCTATCAGCCCCAGCATTTT. Amino acid sequence: CASSPVYRGYQPQHF.

This clone was observed a single time. The chain combines TRBV19 with TRBJ1-5, with D possibly being TRBD1 (6 bases). Trimming cost V 8 bases and J 6 bases, with 17 bases left between them. Per germline, CDR1 LNHDA and CDR2 SQIVND (reference sequence). This CDR3 is built from 14 residues. The CDR3 spells CASGRQDPPQPQHF. The CDR3 region has the DNA TGTGCCAGTGGTCGACAGGACCCACCTCAGCCCCAGCATTTT.

The V call is TRBV9, the J call TRBJ2-7; 8 bases map to TRBD2. Per germline, CDR1 SGDLS and CDR2 YYNGEE. The V and J ends lost 0 bases and 2 bases, in that order; junction bases with no gene match: 4. The CDR3 loop spans 15 amino acids. CDR3 bases: TGTGCCAGCAGCGTAGCCGGGGGGGCAACCTACGAGCAGTACTTC. It translates to CASSVAGGATYEQYF. Supplemented by reference TRBV9 and TRBJ2-7, the full variable domain reads DSGVTQTPKHLITATGQRVTLRCSPRSGDLSVYWYQQSLDQGLQFLIQYYNGEERAKGNILERFSAQQFPDLHSELNLSSLELGDSALYFCASSVAGGATYEQYFGPGTRLTVT.

On this clone: One end of the junction varies from germline; a read error may be responsible. V is TRBV7-7 and J is TRBJ2-5, with 12 bases identical to TRBD2. Germline CDR1 and CDR2: SSHAT and FNYEAQ (reference sequence). The CDR3 totals 14 residues. In nucleotides, the CDR3 is TGTGCTAGCAGCTCGGGACTAGCGGGAGAGACCCAGTACTTC. Translated, it gives CASSSGLAGETQYF. Full variable domain (rest looked up from reference TRBV7-7 and TRBJ2-5): GAGVSQSPRYKVTKRGQDVTLRCDPISSHATLYWYQQALGQGPEFLTYFNYEAQPDKSGLPSDRFSAERPEGSISTLTIQRTEQRDSAMYRCASSSGLAGETQYFGPGTRLLVL.

The chain employs TRBV7-8 and TRBJ2-4; the D gene is possibly TRBD2 (6 bases). The CDR3 loop spans 16 amino acids. Deletions cut 5 bases from V and 1 base from J, with 15 bases between. Germline loops: CDR1 SGHVS, CDR2 FQNEAQ. CDR3 protein: CASSLEEGKAKNIQYF. The CDR3 region has the DNA TGTGCCAGCAGCCTAGAGGAGGGGAAGGCCAAAAACATTCAGTACTTC.

The genes are TRBV5-8 and TRBJ1-5; perhaps TRBD1 as D (6 bases). V was cut by 0 bases and J by 3 bases, with 16 bases left in between. Germline loops: CDR1 SGHTS, CDR2 YDEGEE. CDR3 length equals 17 residues. The CDR3 bases are TGTGCCAGCAGCTTGGGGGCAGGCCAGGGGTTCAATCAGCCCCAGCATTTT. Protein: CASSLGAGQGFNQPQHF.

The genes are TRBV6-4 and TRBJ1-3; D possibly corresponds to TRBD1 (6 bases). V was pared by 6 bases and J by 4 bases, with 10 bases between. Germline values: CDR1 MRHNA, CDR2 SNTAGT. This CDR3 has 13 amino acids. In nucleotides, the CDR3 is TGTGCCAGCAGGAGGGACACAGGAAACACCATATATTTT. Translating gives CASRRDTGNTIYF.